This T cell receptor (beta chain) was sequenced during a study of T cells expressing NK-cell markers (dated by TCRdb to 2020 to 2021). Regarding the study in general: In sorted CD3+CD56+NKG2C+, CD3+CD56+NKG2C- and CD3+CD56-NKG2C+ T-cell subsets from about 8 donors, TCR beta-chain repertoires were profiled. Among the eight sequenced donors, only one was HCMV-seronegative, while the other seven were HCMV-seropositive. The study sequenced eight donors, all healthy volunteers chosen at random: three men and five women. Illumina HiSeq 2000/2500, MiSeq or NextSeq was used to sequence libraries as 2 x 150 bp reads.

The study at large found these results: Whether the expanded NKG2C-expressing T cell clones were specific for HCMV antigens remained unclear. Those dominant clonotypes were again the most abundant among CD3+CD56-NKG2C+ cells in a few donors, at roughly 25-65%. In over 5 donors, the dominant CD3+CD56+NKG2C+ clonotypes were among the top 10 CD8+ clonotypes and accounted for roughly 1.0-8% of CD8+ T cells.

The cysteine opens and the phenylalanine closes a CDR3 of 15 amino acids. No DNA has been recorded. The germline V gene specifies SGHDT as CDR1 and YYEEEE as CDR2. To determine HCMV serostatus, a commercial ELISA kit was used to detect HCMV-specific IgG in serum. Ficoll density gradient centrifugation was used to isolate peripheral blood mononuclear cells from blood. TCRdb records Illumina HiSeq 2000 as the sequencer. 5'RACE template switching, by which a universal primer site and unique molecular identifiers were added, was used to make TCR beta cDNA libraries. cDNA synthesis was primed from the TCR beta constant segment, followed by two successive PCR amplification steps. For the original study's pipeline: MIGEC handled demultiplexing of the reads and grouping by UMI, while MiTCR was used to assemble and quantify clonotypes. Only TCR cDNA sequences supported by at least two reads were kept to exclude erroneous sequences. The tcR package was used for downstream repertoire analysis, with clonotypes matched between fractions based on CDR3 nucleotide sequence plus V segment. Antigen specificity was annotated against VDJdb with VDJmatch, allowing one amino acid substitution in CDR3. TCRdb reprocessed the reads, reporting each CDR3 protein sequence once and no DNA. In this record, the V and J calls reflect TCRdb's handling and not the investigators' own analysis. Per the sample table, the count is about 460,000 distinct CDR3 sequences. Over 1.1% of the sample rests with the top ten.

About this clonotype itself: Its antigen is still unknown.

This TCR was sampled from a woman between 50 and 59 years old in good health. Donor details come from another sample of the same person, matched by shared clones. This chain joins TRBV5-6 to TRBJ1-1. The sequencing sample was made of blood T cells: a sorted CD56 or NKG2C T cell subset, CD4+ or CD8+ T cells, or bulk PBMC T cells (not recorded which). Here the CDR3 is given as CASSVLGTKNTEAFF.